This T cell receptor (beta chain) emerged from a study of shared T cell receptors in the human thymus. Measured with immunoSEQ multiplex PCR; TCRdb has only the in-frame clones, and not every one. The table shows over 650,000 clones, with approximately 87% occurring only once. Between the trimmed V and J ends, which lost 3 bases and 0 bases, there was a span of 14 bases. CDR3 length: 16 amino acids. CDR1 is SGDLS and CDR2 is YYNGEE in the germline V gene. This sample was also put to use in a study of human thymus T cells. That publication notes: All donors were healthy Finnish infants who were undergoing corrective surgery to treat congenital heart defects. Corrective heart surgery yielded resections, and these provided the thymus tissue. Apparent skewing of V and J gene usage characterized both thymic and blood repertoires. The related literature has documented a marked overlap of thymic repertoires among unrelated individuals.

The sequencing input was thymocytes. The V and J genes are TRBV9 and TRBJ2-3, with D possibly TRBD2 on 7 matching bases. The sequence was obtained from a boy under three years old with a congenital heart defect. As DNA, the CDR3 is TGTGCCAGCAGCGCCAGGGCGGGGGCTAGCACAGATACGCAGTATTTT. Encoded protein: CASSARAGASTDTQYF.